The source of this T cell receptor (beta chain) is a study of control samples from healthy donors and cancer patients. The V segment lost 9 bases and the J segment 6 bases; nucleotides outside the gene matches: 9. The CDR3 spans 13 residues. TCRdb keeps only in-frame clones here, not all; method: immunoSEQ multiplex PCR. The sample has fewer than 200,000 clones, around 94% seen once; the top ten hold just over 1.4%. The sequenced material came from blood. This clonotype originated in a man in his thirties or forties in good health. The chain combines TRBV23-1 with TRBJ1-1; 8 nucleotides agree with TRBD1. TRBV23-1 has ORF status, its function being uncertain. CDR3 sequence (DNA): TGCGCCAGTCTGGAACAGGGGGTCGCTGAAGCTTTCTTT. This translates into CASLEQGVAEAFF.